This TCR beta chain originates from a study of resident and recirculating memory T cells in vitiligo. At the level of the study: Whole samples, not sorted cells, were homogenized and used for genomic DNA extraction. Whole-study results and caveats: Clonality differed among vitiligo lesions, with no unique dominant clone. Different lesions suggested infiltration by different T cell clones.

V lost 6 bases and J lost 4, with 12 bases in between. Germline V gene lookup returns CDR1 SEHNR and CDR2 FQNEAQ (reference sequence). The CDR3 extends over 13 amino acids. Using immunoSEQ multiplex PCR, the repertoire was profiled, and TCRdb retains in-frame clones only, with some absent. The table includes roughly 76,000 clones, more than 85% detected once. Regarding this clone: What it recognizes is unknown.

Sequencing input: blood. This TCR was recovered from a male donor with vitiligo. This sequence joins TRBV7-9 and TRBJ1-1; possible D gene TRBD1, 5 bases. The DNA for the CDR3 is TGTGCCAGCAGGCGCGGAGGGGCCACTGAAGCTTTCTTT. Translating gives CASRRGGATEAFF.